This TCR beta chain was sequenced in a study of cytomegalovirus exposure and HLA in healthy donors. Study-level points and caveats: There were 150 or so TCR beta chains listed as cytomegalovirus-associated. One later analysis reportedly identified an Asian-associated ancestry cluster that showed fewer N-insertions than the approximately 700-donor mean. Reports state that TCR beta sequences accurately predicted most subjects' HLA-A and HLA-B alleles.

About this clone: The antigen is unknown.

Both 60 Vbeta primers and 13 Jbeta primers went into the PCR. TCRdb's copy holds only in-frame clones and misses some; the assay was immunoSEQ multiplex PCR. In the table there are about 180,000 clones, 76% of which are singletons. This CDR3 is built from 16 residues. J was trimmed by 2 bases and V by 2 bases; bases with no gene match: 9. Germline V gene sequence: CDR1 SGHRS, CDR2 YFSETQ. The TCR comes from a man between 18 and 29 years old in good health and CMV-seronegative. The gene calls are TRBV5-1 and TRBJ2-5, with 7 bases identical to TRBD2. Specimen: PBMCs. CDR3 in amino acids: CASSLDLAVSQETQYF. CDR3 bases: TGCGCCAGCAGCTTAGATCTAGCGGTTTCTCAAGAGACCCAGTACTTC.